A selection of T cell receptor beta chains follows, all from one sample in a study of beta chain features in type 1 diabetes. Here immunoSEQ multiplex PCR was the method, and the copy in TCRdb shows in-frame clones only, minus some. Here the sample spans some 350,000 clones, about 10% being singletons. Specimen: central memory CD4+ T cells from blood. The source of these receptors is a man between 25 and 39 years old with type 1 diabetes. CDR3s include the opening cysteine and the closing phenylalanine or tryptophan. The D gene is left open where the match is weak. The size entry is marked missing in some rows and otherwise reads once, few, many or a size class.

j_call	d_call	v_call	clone_size	cdr3_aa	cdr3_nt
TRBJ1-2	-	TRBV4-1	many	CASSQDSGWRGTYGYTF	TGCGCCAGCAGCCAAGATTCGGGGTGGAGGGGAACCTATGGCTACACCTTC
TRBJ2-2	TRBD1	TRBV5-1	many	CASSLTDRDTGELFF	TGCGCCAGCAGCTTGACGGACAGGGATACCGGGGAGCTGTTTTTT
TRBJ2-1	TRBD2	TRBV5-1	-	CASSLAGTSGWNEQFF	TGCGCCAGCAGCTTGGCCGGGACTAGCGGCTGGAATGAGCAGTTCTTC
TRBJ2-5	-	TRBV4-1	-	CASSSIHRVSWETQYF	TGCGCCAGCAGCTCCATCCATCGGGTCTCCTGGGAGACCCAGTACTTC
TRBJ2-3	TRBD2	TRBV6-5	-	CASSYSRLARPNF	TGTGCCAGCAGTTACTCCCGACTAGCGAGGCCCAACTTT
TRBJ2-4	TRBD1	TRBV10-3	many	CAISEGGYENIQYF	TGTGCCATCAGTGAAGGGGGCTACGAAAACATTCAGTACTTC
TRBJ1-5	TRBD1	TRBV4-2	-	CASSPLTGGNQPQHF	TGTGCCAGCAGCCCCCTGACAGGGGGCAATCAGCCCCAGCATTTT
TRBJ1-4	-	TRBV4-3	few	CASSQVWLSNEKLFF	TGCGCCAGCAGCCAAGTGTGGTTATCTAATGAAAAACTGTTTTTT
TRBJ2-7	TRBD2	TRBV14	many	CASSQRRIAGSYEQYF	TGTGCCAGCAGCCAACGCCGCATAGCGGGATCGTACGAGCAGTACTTC
TRBJ1-2	-	TRBV4-2	few	CASSQDKADYGYTF	TGTGCCAGCAGCCAAGATAAGGCGGACTATGGCTACACCTTC
TRBJ2-3	-	TRBV7-8	few	CASSLASTDTQYF	TGTGCCAGCAGCTTAGCGTCTACAGATACGCAGTATTTT
TRBJ2-4	-	TRBV29-1	-	CSAGKNIQYF	TGCAGCGCAGGGAAAAACATTCAGTACTTC
TRBJ1-5	-	TRBV6-1	-	CASSRGGGNQPQHF	TGTGCCAGCAGTCGAGGGGGAGGCAATCAGCCCCAGCATTTT
TRBJ2-3	-	TRBV25-1	-	CASSEYWGFSTDTQYF	TGTGCCAGCAGTGAATATTGGGGCTTTAGCACAGATACGCAGTATTTT
TRBJ2-7	-	TRBV5-4	few	CASTEGGAKGYEQYF	TGTGCCAGCACCGAGGGGGGGGCGAAAGGCTACGAGCAGTACTTC
TRBJ1-2	-	TRBV2	few	CASSSMDIAAYGYTF	TGTGCCAGCAGTTCTATGGACATCGCGGCCTATGGCTACACCTTC
TRBJ2-1	TRBD2	TRBV4-2	-	CASSQGLAGSYNEQFF	TGTGCCAGCAGCCAAGGGCTAGCGGGCTCCTACAATGAGCAGTTCTTC
TRBJ2-2	-	TRBV6-4	-	CASRPIAAGRPGELFF	TGTGCCAGCAGACCCATCGCAGCGGGTCGACCCGGGGAGCTGTTTTTT
TRBJ1-2	TRBD1	TRBV5-1	-	CASSPGGDYGYTF	TGCGCCAGCAGTCCAGGGGGCGACTATGGCTACACCTTC
TRBJ2-1	-	TRBV9	few	CASSVGASLSYNEQFF	TGTGCCAGCAGCGTAGGTGCCAGCCTCTCCTACAATGAGCAGTTCTTC
TRBJ1-2	TRBD1	TRBV27	few	CASSRGQGYGYTF	TGTGCCAGCAGTAGGGGACAGGGGTATGGCTACACCTTC
TRBJ2-3	-	TRBV10-1	-	CASSESRADTQYF	TGCGCCAGCAGTGAGTCCCGGGCAGATACGCAGTATTTT
TRBJ2-7	-	TRBV7-2	-	CASSQAGTYSYEQYF	TGTGCCAGCAGCCAGGCGGGCACCTACTCCTACGAGCAGTACTTC
TRBJ2-2	-	TRBV4-2	few	CASSLGGPNTGELFF	TGTGCCAGCAGCTTGGGGGGGCCGAACACCGGGGAGCTGTTTTTT
TRBJ2-7	-	TRBV30	few	CAWSWSTYEQYF	TGTGCCTGGAGTTGGTCAACCTACGAGCAGTACTTC
TRBJ2-1	TRBD2	TRBV7-8	-	CASSQELAGHNEQFF	TGCGCCAGCAGCCAAGAACTAGCGGGCCACAATGAGCAGTTCTTC
TRBJ2-7	-	TRBV19	few	CASRDRLGSEQYF	TGTGCCAGTAGAGACAGGTTAGGAAGCGAGCAGTACTTC
TRBJ2-1	-	TRBV5-6	-	CASSRQQHEQFF	TGTGCCAGCAGCCGCCAACAACATGAGCAGTTCTTC
TRBJ2-5	-	TRBV10-3	few	CAISESGGQETQYF	TGTGCCATCAGTGAGTCCGGGGGCCAAGAGACCCAGTACTTC
TRBJ2-1	-	TRBV5-4	few	CASSLAGLSYNEQFF	TGTGCCAGCAGCTTGGCCGGACTTTCCTACAATGAGCAGTTCTTC
TRBJ2-6	-	TRBV5-4	-	CASSLAGSSSGANVLTF	TGTGCCAGCAGCTTGGCAGGGTCTAGCTCTGGGGCCAACGTCCTGACTTTC
TRBJ2-1	-	TRBV9	many	CASSLGQYNEQFF	TGTGCCAGCAGCCTGGGACAATACAATGAGCAGTTCTTC